This T cell receptor beta chain was sequenced during a study of CD8+CD57+ T cells in acquired aplastic anemia. Study-wide background: Sorted CD4+ plus CD8+ cells gave DNA averaging roughly 3.2 ug.

Study-level findings and limits: Patients had roughly 30 CD8+ CDR3 sequences in common with controls (the shared set).

Genomic DNA served as template for TCR beta VDJ and CDR3 profiling. TCRdb recomputed calls from the reads with MiXCR, one row per CDR3 protein. Counted here are around 200,000 distinct CDR3 sequences, roughly 60% occurring once; the ten biggest clones make up roughly 43%. Details on this clonotype: Its antigen is still unknown.

Individuals selected for sequencing had exhibited CD8+CD57+ cell expansion on flow cytometry. Everyone among the patients had severe acquired aplastic anemia. At blood sampling, none of the patients had yet received therapy. The source is a human donor with aplastic anemia. The sequenced material came from sorted CD4+, CD8+, or CD8+CD57+ T cells (not recorded which) from PBMCs.

The CDR3 protein is CASSSDRGPNVLTF. The CDR3, as DNA: TGTGCCAGCAGCTCAGACAGGGGACCCAACGTCCTGACTTTC. The chain is built from TRBV5-4 and TRBJ2-6, with 8 bases fitting TRBD1. Germline values: CDR1 SGHNT, CDR2 YYREEE (reference sequence). The CDR3 has 14 amino acids. V shed 3 bases, J shed 8 bases, and the junction held 4 bases outside the gene matches.